What follows describes a single TCR beta chain. Its antigen remains unknown. Alongside a J-beta primer mix, a sample-barcoded 5' primer served in a second PCR lasting roughly 7 to 12 cycles. MiXCR, applied by TCRdb to the 5' RACE reads, yields one record per CDR3 protein. Here the sample spans roughly 800,000 distinct CDR3 sequences, approximately 35% being singletons. These data come from a study of blood T cells in healthy people across ages. V shed 7 bases and J shed 0 bases, with 9 bases lying between them. CDR3 size: 13 residues. Germline assignment: CDR1 LNHNV and CDR2 YYDKDF (reference sequence). Study-level points and caveats: With naive T cell percentage, TCR beta diversity showed a strong correlation.

J is TRBJ1-1 and V is TRBV15; D is ambiguous. The sequence was collected from a man between 18 and 35 years old in good health. Sequencing was done on a sample of blood. The CDR3 protein is CATTVLMNTEAFF. CDR3 nucleotides: TGTGCCACCACCGTTCTAATGAACACTGAAGCTTTCTTT.